This T cell receptor (beta chain) was observed in a study of CD8 T cells in ankylosing spondylitis. Notes on the study in general: Enrichment of disease-linked clones was reportedly significant in matched ankylosing spondylitis synovial fluid. Characteristic of ankylosing spondylitis blood, it appeared, was a TCR beta motif comprising several highly homologous variants.

This clonotype was recorded at least ten times. What it recognizes is unknown. TCRdb re-called the 5' RACE reads through MiXCR, storing one row per CDR3 protein. The data contain about 39,000 distinct CDR3 sequences, about a tenth of them singletons. The sequenced sample consisted of blood, either unsorted or a sorted T cell fraction (not recorded which). This receptor was taken from a male donor with ankylosing spondylitis or in good health (not recorded which).

Here the CDR3 DNA reads TGTGCCAGCAGTCAAAGGGGGACAGGGGGCTTCACTGAAGCTTTCTTT. Protein product: CASSQRGTGGFTEAFF. This sequence joins TRBV11-1 and TRBJ1-1, with 12 positions matching TRBD1. Germline assignment: CDR1 SGHAT and CDR2 FQDESV (reference sequence). Trimming at V came to 6 bases and at J to 4 bases, leaving 9 bases not matched to a gene. The length of the CDR3 is 16 residues.